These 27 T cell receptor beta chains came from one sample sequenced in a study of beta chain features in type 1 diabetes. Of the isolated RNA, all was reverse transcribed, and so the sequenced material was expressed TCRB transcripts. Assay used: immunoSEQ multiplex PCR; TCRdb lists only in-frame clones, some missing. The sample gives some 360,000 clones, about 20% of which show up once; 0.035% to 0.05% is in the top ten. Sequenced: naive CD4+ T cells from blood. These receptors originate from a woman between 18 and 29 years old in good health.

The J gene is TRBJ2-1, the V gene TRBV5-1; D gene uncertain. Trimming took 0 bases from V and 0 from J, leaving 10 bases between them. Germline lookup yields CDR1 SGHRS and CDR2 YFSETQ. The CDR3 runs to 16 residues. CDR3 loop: CASSLGTVSSYNEQFF. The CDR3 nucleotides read TGCGCCAGCAGCTTGGGAACAGTAAGCTCCTACAATGAGCAGTTCTTC.

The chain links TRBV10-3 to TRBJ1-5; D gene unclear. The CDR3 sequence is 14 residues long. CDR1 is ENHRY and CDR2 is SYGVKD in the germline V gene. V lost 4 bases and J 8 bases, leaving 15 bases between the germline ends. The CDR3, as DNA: TGTGCCATCAGTGCCCCGGACCTCGGGGAGCCCCAGCATTTT. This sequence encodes CAISAPDLGEPQHF.

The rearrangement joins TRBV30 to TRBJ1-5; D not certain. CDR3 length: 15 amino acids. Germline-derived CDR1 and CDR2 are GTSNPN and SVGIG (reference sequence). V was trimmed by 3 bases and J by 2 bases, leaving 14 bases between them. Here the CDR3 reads CAWSAGSVGNQPQHF. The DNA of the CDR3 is TGTGCCTGGAGCGCCGGGTCAGTGGGCAATCAGCCCCAGCATTTT.

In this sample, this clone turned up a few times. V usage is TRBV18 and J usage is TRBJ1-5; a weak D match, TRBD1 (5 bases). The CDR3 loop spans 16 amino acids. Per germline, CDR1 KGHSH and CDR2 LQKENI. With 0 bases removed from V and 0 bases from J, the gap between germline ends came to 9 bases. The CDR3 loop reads CASSPPGEYSNQPQHF. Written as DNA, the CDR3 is TGTGCCAGCTCACCACCAGGGGAATATAGCAATCAGCCCCAGCATTTT.

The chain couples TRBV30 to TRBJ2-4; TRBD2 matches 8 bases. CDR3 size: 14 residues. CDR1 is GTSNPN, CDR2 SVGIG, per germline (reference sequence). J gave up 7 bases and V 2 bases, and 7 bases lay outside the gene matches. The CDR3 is CAWSSPGGTNIQYF. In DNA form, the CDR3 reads TGTGCCTGGAGTTCCCCGGGGGGGACGAACATTCAGTACTTC.

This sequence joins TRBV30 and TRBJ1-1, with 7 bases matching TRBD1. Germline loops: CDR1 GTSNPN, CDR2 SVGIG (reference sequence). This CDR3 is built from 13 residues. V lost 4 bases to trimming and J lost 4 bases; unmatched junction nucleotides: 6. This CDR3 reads CAWTKSGGTEAFF. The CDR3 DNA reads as TGTGCCTGGACTAAATCAGGGGGCACTGAAGCTTTCTTT.

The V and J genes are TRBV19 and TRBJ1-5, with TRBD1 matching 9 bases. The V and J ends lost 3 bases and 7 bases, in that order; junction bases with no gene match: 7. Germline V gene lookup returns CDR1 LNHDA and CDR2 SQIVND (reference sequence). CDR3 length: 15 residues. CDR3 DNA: TGTGCCAGTAGTATCCGGACAGGGGAGGGACAGCCCCAGCATTTT. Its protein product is CASSIRTGEGQPQHF.

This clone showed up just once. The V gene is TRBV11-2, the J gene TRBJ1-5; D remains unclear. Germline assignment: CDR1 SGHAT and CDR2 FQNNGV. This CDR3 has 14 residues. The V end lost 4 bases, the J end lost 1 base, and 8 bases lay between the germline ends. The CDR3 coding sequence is TGTGCCAGCAGCTCTTTTGGCAGCAATCAGCCCCAGCATTTT. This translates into CASSSFGSNQPQHF.

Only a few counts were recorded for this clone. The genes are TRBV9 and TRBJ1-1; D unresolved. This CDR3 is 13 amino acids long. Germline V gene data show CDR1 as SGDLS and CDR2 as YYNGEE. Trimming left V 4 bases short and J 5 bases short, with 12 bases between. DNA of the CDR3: TGTGCCAGCAGCCCACGGACGGGAACTGAAGCTTTCTTT. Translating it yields CASSPRTGTEAFF. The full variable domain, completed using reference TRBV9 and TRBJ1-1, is DSGVTQTPKHLITATGQRVTLRCSPRSGDLSVYWYQQSLDQGLQFLIQYYNGEERAKGNILERFSAQQFPDLHSELNLSSLELGDSALYFCASSPRTGTEAFFGQGTRLTVV.

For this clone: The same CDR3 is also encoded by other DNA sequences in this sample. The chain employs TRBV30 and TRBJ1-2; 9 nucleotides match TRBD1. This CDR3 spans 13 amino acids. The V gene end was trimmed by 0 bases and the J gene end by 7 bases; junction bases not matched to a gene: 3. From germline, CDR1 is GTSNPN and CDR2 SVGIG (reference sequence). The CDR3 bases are TGTGCCTGGAGTGTACAGGGGGCGGCTGGCTACACCTTC. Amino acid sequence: CAWSVQGAAGYTF.

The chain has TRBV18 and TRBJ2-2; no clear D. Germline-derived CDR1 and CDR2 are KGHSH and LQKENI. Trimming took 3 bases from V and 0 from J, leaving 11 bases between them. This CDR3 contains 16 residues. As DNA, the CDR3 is TGTGCCAGCTCACCGCAACTGTTCGCGAACACCGGGGAGCTGTTTTTT. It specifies CASSPQLFANTGELFF.

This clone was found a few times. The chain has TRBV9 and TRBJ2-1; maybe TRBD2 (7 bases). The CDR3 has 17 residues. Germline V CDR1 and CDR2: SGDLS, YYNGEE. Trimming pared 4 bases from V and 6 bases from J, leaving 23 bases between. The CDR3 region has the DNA TGTGCCAGCAGCCCCCGAGGGAGGGGGGGGATGTCCAATGAGCAGTTCTTC. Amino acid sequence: CASSPRGRGGMSNEQFF.

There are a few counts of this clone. CDR3 DNA: TGTGCCAGCAGGTCCCTGGGGGCCTCTGGCATCCACGAGCAGTACTTC. This sequence encodes CASRSLGASGIHEQYF. V usage is TRBV28 and J usage is TRBJ2-7; D might be TRBD1 (6 bases). V was pared by 6 bases and J by 5 bases, with 23 bases between. The germline CDR1 and CDR2 sequences are MDHEN and SYDVKM. This CDR3 comprises 16 residues.

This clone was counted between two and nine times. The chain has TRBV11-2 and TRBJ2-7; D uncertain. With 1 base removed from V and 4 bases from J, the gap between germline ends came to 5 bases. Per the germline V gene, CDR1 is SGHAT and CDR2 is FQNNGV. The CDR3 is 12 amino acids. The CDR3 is CASSLGLYEQYF. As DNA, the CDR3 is TGTGCCAGCAGCTTAGGCCTATACGAGCAGTACTTC.

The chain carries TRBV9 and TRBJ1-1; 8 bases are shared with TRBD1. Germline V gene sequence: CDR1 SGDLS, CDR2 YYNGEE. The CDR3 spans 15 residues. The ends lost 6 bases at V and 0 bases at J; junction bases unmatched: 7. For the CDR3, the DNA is TGTGCCAGCACTGCAGGGGGCCATATGAACACTGAAGCTTTCTTT. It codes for CASTAGGHMNTEAFF.

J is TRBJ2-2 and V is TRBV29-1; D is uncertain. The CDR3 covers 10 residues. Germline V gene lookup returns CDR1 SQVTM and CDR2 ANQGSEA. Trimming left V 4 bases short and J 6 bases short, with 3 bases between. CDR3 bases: TGCAGCGTTGGCGCCGGGGAGCTGTTTTTT. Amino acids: CSVGAGELFF.

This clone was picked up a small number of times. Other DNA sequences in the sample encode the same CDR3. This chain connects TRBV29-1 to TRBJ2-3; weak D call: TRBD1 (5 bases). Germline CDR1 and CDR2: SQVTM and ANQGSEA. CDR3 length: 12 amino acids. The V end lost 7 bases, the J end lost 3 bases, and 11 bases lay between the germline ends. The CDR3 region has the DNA TGCAGCGCTAGGGGTTTTACAGATACGCAGTATTTT. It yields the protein CSARGFTDTQYF.

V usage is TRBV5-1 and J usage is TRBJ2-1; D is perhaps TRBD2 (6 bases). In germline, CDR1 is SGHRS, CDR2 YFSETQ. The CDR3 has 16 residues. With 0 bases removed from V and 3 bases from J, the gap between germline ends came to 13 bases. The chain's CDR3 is CASSLGGTTSYNEQFF. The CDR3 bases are TGCGCCAGCAGCTTGGGCGGAACGACTAGCTACAATGAGCAGTTCTTC.

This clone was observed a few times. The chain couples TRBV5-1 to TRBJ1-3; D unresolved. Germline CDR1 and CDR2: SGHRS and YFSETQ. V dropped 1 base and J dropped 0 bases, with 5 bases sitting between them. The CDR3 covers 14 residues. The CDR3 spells CASSLWHSGNTIYF. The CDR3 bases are TGCGCCAGCAGCTTGTGGCACTCTGGAAACACCATATATTTT.

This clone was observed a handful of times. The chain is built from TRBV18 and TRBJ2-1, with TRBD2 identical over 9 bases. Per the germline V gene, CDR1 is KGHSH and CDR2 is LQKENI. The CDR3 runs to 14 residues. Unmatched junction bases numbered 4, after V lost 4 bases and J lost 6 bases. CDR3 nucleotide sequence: TGTGCCAGCTCACTCGGACTAGCGACCAATGAGCAGTTCTTC. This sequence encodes CASSLGLATNEQFF.

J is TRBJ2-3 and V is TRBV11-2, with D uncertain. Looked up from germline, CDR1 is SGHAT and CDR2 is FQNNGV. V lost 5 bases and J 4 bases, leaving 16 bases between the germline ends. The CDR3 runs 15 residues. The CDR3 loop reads CASSQSEVVADTQYF. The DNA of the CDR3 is TGTGCCAGCAGCCAGTCCGAGGTAGTGGCAGATACGCAGTATTTT. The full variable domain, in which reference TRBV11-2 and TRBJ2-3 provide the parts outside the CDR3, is EAGVAQSPRYKIIEKRQSVAFWCNPISGHATLYWYQQILGQGPKLLIQFQNNGVVDDSQLPKDRFSAERLKGVDSTLKIQPAKLEDSAVYLCASSQSEVVADTQYFGPGTRLTVL.

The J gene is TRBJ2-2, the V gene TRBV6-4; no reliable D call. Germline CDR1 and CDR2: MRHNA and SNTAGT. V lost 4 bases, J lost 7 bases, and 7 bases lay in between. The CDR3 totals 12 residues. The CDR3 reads CASSGSSGELFF. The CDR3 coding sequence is TGTGCCAGCAGTGGATCGAGCGGGGAGCTGTTTTTT.

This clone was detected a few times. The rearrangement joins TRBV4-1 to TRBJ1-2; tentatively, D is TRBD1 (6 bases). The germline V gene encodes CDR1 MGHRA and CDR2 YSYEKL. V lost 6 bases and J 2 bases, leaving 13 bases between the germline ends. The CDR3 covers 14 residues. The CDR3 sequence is CASRWTARNYGYTF. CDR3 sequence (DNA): TGCGCCAGCAGGTGGACAGCCCGAAACTATGGCTACACCTTC.

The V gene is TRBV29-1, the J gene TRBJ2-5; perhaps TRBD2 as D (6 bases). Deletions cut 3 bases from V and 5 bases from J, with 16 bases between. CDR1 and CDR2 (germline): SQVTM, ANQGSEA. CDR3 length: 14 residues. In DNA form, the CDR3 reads TGCAGCGTTGAGGACTACCCCAACAAGGAGACCCAGTACTTC. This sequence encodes CSVEDYPNKETQYF. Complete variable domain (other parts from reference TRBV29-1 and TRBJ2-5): SAVISQKPSRDICQRGTSLTIQCQVDSQVTMMFWYRQQPGQSLTLIATANQGSEATYESGFVIDKFPISRPNLTFSTLTVSNMSPEDSSIYLCSVEDYPNKETQYFGPGTRLLVL.

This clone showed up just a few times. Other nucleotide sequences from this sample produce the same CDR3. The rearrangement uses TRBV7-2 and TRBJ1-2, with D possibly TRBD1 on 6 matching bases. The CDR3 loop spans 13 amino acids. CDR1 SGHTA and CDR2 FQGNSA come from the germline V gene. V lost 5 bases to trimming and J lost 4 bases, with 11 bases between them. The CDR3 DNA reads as TGTGCCAGCAGCCCCGACAGGAGCTATGGCTACACCTTC. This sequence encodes CASSPDRSYGYTF. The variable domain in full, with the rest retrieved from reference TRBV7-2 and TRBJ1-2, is GAGVSQSPSNKVTEKGKDVELRCDPISGHTALYWYRQSLGQGLEFLIYFQGNSAPDKSGLPSDRFSAERTGGSVSTLTIQRTQQEDSAVYLCASSPDRSYGYTFGSGTRLTVV.

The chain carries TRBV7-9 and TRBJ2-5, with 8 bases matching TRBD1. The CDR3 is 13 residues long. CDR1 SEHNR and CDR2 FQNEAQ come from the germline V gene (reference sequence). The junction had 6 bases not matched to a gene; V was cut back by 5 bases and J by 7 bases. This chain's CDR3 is CASSPGQAGTQYF. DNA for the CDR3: TGTGCCAGCAGCCCGGGACAGGCTGGGACCCAGTACTTC.

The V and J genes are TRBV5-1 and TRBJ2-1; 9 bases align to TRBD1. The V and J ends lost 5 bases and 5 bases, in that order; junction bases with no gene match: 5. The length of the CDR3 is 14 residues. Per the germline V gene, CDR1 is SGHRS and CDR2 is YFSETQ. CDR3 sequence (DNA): TGCGCCAGCAGTTGGACAGGGGCCAACAATGAGCAGTTCTTC. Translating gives CASSWTGANNEQFF.